The T cell receptor beta chain under discussion was sequenced for a study of blood T cells in healthy people across ages. Overall study context: Using template switching, researchers captured about one barcoded beta molecule for each two T cells.

The authors ran a second PCR of 7 to 11 cycles using a sample-barcoded 5' primer and a J-beta primer mix. Every individual sample yielded 2.5 million or more paired-end reads (each containing CDR3). From the 5' RACE reads, TCRdb called clonotypes with MiXCR, one entry per CDR3 protein. Of some 880,000 distinct CDR3 sequences listed, around 36% are singletons. Study-wide findings and caveats: Reliance upon unsorted PBMCs precluded definitive naive versus antigen-experienced comparison.

Each donor had around 9.2 milliliters of peripheral blood drawn. A few counts support this clonotype. Its antigen is as yet unknown. This receptor was identified in a man younger than 35 in good health. Sequencing was performed on blood.

The chain's CDR3 is CASSLLRTGELFF. CDR3 in DNA: TGTGCCAGCAGTTTACTGAGGACCGGGGAGCTGTTTTTT. The chain joins TRBV12-3 or TRBV12-4 to TRBJ2-2; D not resolved. The CDR3 sequence is 13 residues long. V lost 2 bases and J lost 5, with 6 bases in between.